What follows is one TCR beta chain and its context. Its antigen remains unknown. Samples with a second dose at about 4 or about 12 weeks were pooled together. TCRdb keeps only in-frame clones here, not all; method: immunoSEQ multiplex PCR. The sample consists of under 200,000 clones, more than 75% of them appearing once. The record originates from a study of T cell responses to AZD1222 COVID-19 vaccine. General observations from the study: Reports indicate that nearly half of spike-specific TCRs are directed at unmutated variant regions. The sample set comprised mostly white British donors with more females, and clonal diversity was possibly underestimated.

The ends lost 8 bases at V and 4 bases at J; junction bases unmatched: 3. CDR3 length: 13 residues. Germline V gene lookup returns CDR1 MNHEY and CDR2 SVGAGI. The TCR originated in an adult who received the AZD1222 COVID-19 vaccine. Sequenced material: peripheral blood, taken 28 days after the second AZD1222 dose. The chain has TRBV6-5 and TRBJ2-7, with 12 bases identical to TRBD2. The CDR3 loop reads CASSSGREYEQYF. The DNA for the CDR3 is TGTGCCAGCTCTAGCGGGAGGGAGTACGAGCAGTACTTC.